Below are 10 T cell receptor beta chains sequenced from a single sample in a study of T-cell memory formation after mild COVID-19. TCRdb ran MiXCR on the 5' RACE reads and lists one entry per CDR3 protein. The table includes approximately 82,000 distinct CDR3 sequences, roughly 12% detected once. The source material was PBMCs or a T cell subset sorted from them (not recorded which). The source of these receptors is a man aged 18-30 years who had mild COVID-19 (a few samples of this study predate the infection). Cell type and time point are not known.

This chain connects TRBV4-1 to TRBJ1-5, with D perhaps matching TRBD1 (5 bases). The CDR3 is made up of 15 amino acids. The germline gives CDR1 MGHRA, CDR2 YSYEKL. V was shortened by 2 bases and J by 0 bases, with 8 bases between the two germline ends. The CDR3 loop reads CASSQRRVSNQPQHF. The CDR3 region has the DNA TGCGCCAGCAGCCAACGCAGGGTTAGCAATCAGCCCCAGCATTTT.

This clonotype was picked up many times. The DNA of the CDR3 is TGTGCCAGCAGCCATCCGGACAGGGGGCGCTCCGAGCAGTACGTC. Amino acids: CASSHPDRGRSEQYV. The J gene is TRBJ2-7, the V gene TRBV7-9, with 11 bases identical to TRBD1. V dropped 5 bases and J dropped 6; count of bases not matched to a gene: 9. The CDR3 has 15 residues. Germline CDR1 reads SEHNR; CDR2 reads FQNEAQ (reference sequence).

This clonotype has just a few counts. The CDR3 nucleotides are TGTGCCAGCAGTCGCGGGAGCACTGAAGCTTTCTTT. Protein product: CASSRGSTEAFF. This chain connects TRBV28 to TRBJ1-1; no firm D call. Deletions cut 5 bases from V and 4 bases from J, with 8 bases between. Germline V gene lookup returns CDR1 MDHEN and CDR2 SYDVKM. CDR3 size: 12 residues.

The gene calls are TRBV5-1 and TRBJ2-6, with 10 nucleotides matching TRBD2. J lost 2 bases, V lost 4 bases, and 9 bases had no gene match. Germline V gene data show CDR1 as SGHRS and CDR2 as YFSETQ. The CDR3 runs 18 residues. CDR3 DNA: TGCGCCAGCAGCCACACAGCGGGGGGGCCGACTGGGGCCAACGTCCTGACTTTC. It encodes CASSHTAGGPTGANVLTF.

This clonotype was counted only a few times. This chain's CDR3 is CASSGPGTFTGELFF. DNA for the CDR3: TGTGCCAGCAGCGGCCCCGGGACTTTCACCGGGGAGCTGTTTTTT. V usage is TRBV12-3 or TRBV12-4 and J usage is TRBJ2-2; possible D gene TRBD2, 6 bases. V shed 6 bases and J shed 4 bases, with 15 bases lying between them. CDR3 size: 15 residues.

This clonotype was observed a handful of times. The V call is TRBV11-2, the J call TRBJ2-7; D is perhaps TRBD2 (7 bases). Trimming left V 4 bases short and J 6 bases short, with 16 bases between. CDR3 length: 14 amino acids. CDR1 is SGHAT, CDR2 FQNNGV, per germline. The DNA of the CDR3 is TGTGCCAGCAGCTGGGGGTCCGGGGGGCGCGAGCAGTACTTC. Its translation is CASSWGSGGREQYF.

The chain carries TRBV3-1 and TRBJ2-3; 15 bases map to TRBD2. V shed 0 bases, J shed 0 bases, and the junction held 4 bases outside the gene matches. This CDR3 spans 19 amino acids. Germline V gene lookup returns CDR1 LGHDT and CDR2 YNNKEL (reference sequence). CDR3 protein: CASSQDGLAGGPSTDTQYF. The CDR3 coding sequence is TGTGCCAGCAGCCAAGACGGACTAGCGGGGGGGCCGAGCACAGATACGCAGTATTTT.

The chain recombines TRBV11-2 with TRBJ1-1; D gene ambiguous. This CDR3 has 14 residues. Trimming removed 2 bases at V and 0 bases at J, with 7 bases between. The germline V gene encodes CDR1 SGHAT and CDR2 FQNNGV. In DNA, the CDR3 is TGTGCCAGCAGCTTACTTCCAGTGAACACTGAAGCTTTCTTT. Its protein product is CASSLLPVNTEAFF.

This clonotype appeared many times. The chain uses TRBV12-3 or TRBV12-4 and TRBJ2-1, with D unresolved. This CDR3 has 14 residues. The V end was cut by 5 bases, the J end by 8 bases, with 16 bases between. CDR3 protein: CASSPHTSPHEQFF. The CDR3 DNA follows: TGTGCCAGCAGTCCCCACACCAGCCCCCATGAGCAGTTCTTC.

Ten or more counts support this clonotype. J is TRBJ2-1 and V is TRBV5-1, with TRBD2 as a possible D gene (6 bases). Trimming stripped 3 bases from V and 5 bases from J, with 12 bases between. CDR3 size: 14 residues. Germline V gene data show CDR1 as SGHRS and CDR2 as YFSETQ. CDR3 region: CASSSSGPHNEQFF. The CDR3 DNA reads TGCGCCAGCAGCTCGAGCGGGCCCCACAATGAGCAGTTCTTC.